A selection of T cell receptor beta chains follows, all from one sample in a study of blood T cells in healthy people across ages. TCRdb reanalysed the 5' RACE reads using MiXCR and keeps one entry per CDR3 protein. This table has about 640,000 distinct CDR3 sequences, under 70% appearing once. Sequencing was done on a sample of blood. Source of these receptors: a man in his sixties in good health. CDR3s leave out the opening cysteine and the closing phenylalanine or tryptophan. Fields, in order: J gene, V gene, CDR3 protein.

>TRBJ1-5|TRBV2
ASSELAEGQPQH
>TRBJ2-6|TRBV25-1
ASSEYDGANVLT
>.|TRBV24-1
ATGHGPLGTIPPLYEQY
>TRBJ2-5|TRBV5-1
ASSDGTIQETQY
>TRBJ2-4|TRBV9
ASSDGQGLAKNIQY
>TRBJ2-7|TRBV5-1
ASSLKGGAYEQY
>TRBJ1-1|TRBV18
ASSPPLGGGTEAF
>.|TRBV18
ASSLGLAHEQY
>TRBJ2-5|TRBV20-1
SASGQAQETQY
>TRBJ1-2|TRBV20-1
SARATGGLNYGYT
>TRBJ1-1|TRBV11-2
ASSRQGAGTEAF
>TRBJ2-5|TRBV3-1
ASSQGLLGRETQY
>TRBJ2-1|TRBV7-7
ASSRGRGIGHNEQF
>TRBJ2-5|TRBV10-3
ATRTAQETQY
>TRBJ1-2|TRBV6-5
ASSRGLGPYGYT
>TRBJ1-4|TRBV25-1
ASSGYVKGELF
>TRBJ2-6|TRBV9
ASSVGPAGSSGANVLT
>TRBJ2-5|TRBV4-2
ASSQGSSGQYQETQY
>TRBJ1-4|TRBV7-2
ASSSQQGRSEKLF
>TRBJ2-3|TRBV20-1
SASPDGGRGDTQY
>TRBJ1-4|TRBV27
ASSFLGQPNEKLF
>TRBJ1-2|TRBV2
ASSETMGADGYT
>TRBJ2-1|TRBV24-1
ATSGSLLRGAASSYNEQF
>TRBJ1-4|TRBV29-1
SVREGEKLF
>TRBJ2-5|TRBV7-6
ASSGSGDGTQY
>TRBJ1-1|TRBV7-2
ASSRARGRSTEAF
>TRBJ1-2|TRBV18
ASSPDLDEVGYT